These 21 T cell receptor beta chains share one sample of origin, sequenced in a study of shared clonotypes between healthy human individuals (dated by TCRdb to about 2020). Libraries came from the immunoSEQ multiplex PCR assay. The table comes from immuneACCESS by way of TCRdb, which keeps in-frame sequences with V and J called. Part of the clones is missing from these tables; in studies checked, under half for an unresolved V gene and the rest for unknown reasons. The sample includes hundreds of thousands of clones, with 97% observed a single time. The ten largest make up 0.055% to 0.07% of the sample. Input material: naive CD4+ T cells sorted from blood. The cell subset or site tag for this specimen amounts to: CD45RA+ positively selected. The source is a woman aged 25 to 39 in good health.

The chain joins TRBV4-1 to TRBJ2-5, with D uncertain. The CDR3 spans 15 residues. The germline V and J ends were trimmed by 1 base and 11 bases, with 20 bases remaining between them. Germline V lookup: CDR1 MGHRA, CDR2 YSYEKL. CDR3 sequence: CASSQALPGGQEQYF. DNA for the CDR3: TGCGCCAGCAGCCAAGCCCTACCGGGCGGTCAAGAGCAGTACTTC.

This clone appeared once. The chain is built from TRBV5-4 and TRBJ1-1, with 7 bases matching TRBD1. Germline-derived CDR1 and CDR2 are SGHNT and YYREEE (reference sequence). J gave up 0 bases and V 7 bases, and 9 bases lay outside the gene matches. The CDR3 consists of 15 residues. CDR3 amino acids: CASELQGKMNTEAFF. The DNA of the CDR3 is TGTGCCAGCGAACTACAGGGGAAAATGAACACTGAAGCTTTCTTT.

V usage is TRBV27 and J usage is TRBJ2-5; 15 bases fit TRBD2. TRBJ2-7 matches the DNA end more closely, so the J call is doubtful. This CDR3 contains 16 residues. Per germline, CDR1 MNHEY and CDR2 SMNVEV (reference sequence). Written as DNA, the CDR3 is TGTGCCAGCAGAGGGACTAGCGGGAGGCAACTACGCGAGCAGTACTTC. It yields the protein CASRGTSGRQLREQYF.

The CDR3, as DNA: TGTGCCAGCTCGGGACATATCTCCTACGAGCAGTACTTC. This encodes CASSGHISYEQYF. The chain recombines TRBV28 with TRBJ2-7; possibly TRBD1 for D (6 bases). CDR1 MDHEN and CDR2 SYDVKM come from the germline V gene. Trimming left V 8 bases short and J 0 bases short, with 11 bases between. This CDR3 comprises 13 residues. Using reference TRBV28 and TRBJ2-7 for the parts outside the CDR3, the full variable domain is DVKVTQSSRYLVKRTGEKVFLECVQDMDHENMFWYRQDPGLGLRLIYFSYDVKMKEKGDIPEGYSVSREKKERFSLILESASTNQTSMYLCASSGHISYEQYFGPGTRLTVT.

The V and J genes are TRBV9 and TRBJ2-2; 13 bases line up with TRBD2. Looked up from germline, CDR1 is SGDLS and CDR2 is YYNGEE. Trimming at V came to 3 bases and at J to 1 base, leaving 21 bases not matched to a gene. CDR3 size: 23 residues. The CDR3 protein is CASSERDRSLLAGGHLNTGELFF. The CDR3 DNA is TGTGCCAGCAGCGAGAGAGACCGCAGCCTACTAGCGGGAGGGCATTTGAACACCGGGGAGCTGTTTTTT.

The chain carries TRBV28 and TRBJ1-1; D not certain. The CDR3 has 11 amino acids. Trimming cost V 6 bases and J 7 bases, with 9 bases left between them. Germline V gene sequence: CDR1 MDHEN, CDR2 SYDVKM. CDR3 sequence: CASRYSGEAFF. As DNA, the CDR3 is TGTGCCAGCAGGTACTCGGGTGAAGCTTTCTTT.

The chain couples TRBV28 to TRBJ2-7, with 9 positions matching TRBD1. The germline gives CDR1 MDHEN, CDR2 SYDVKM. The CDR3 loop spans 15 amino acids. V was pared by 6 bases and J by 9 bases, with 15 bases of the junction left unmatched. CDR3 protein: CASSNPGQGYGVQYF. The CDR3 coding sequence is TGTGCCAGCAGCAATCCGGGACAGGGTTATGGTGTGCAGTACTTC. The complete variable domain, with remaining parts taken from reference TRBV28 and TRBJ2-7, reads DVKVTQSSRYLVKRTGEKVFLECVQDMDHENMFWYRQDPGLGLRLIYFSYDVKMKEKGDIPEGYSVSREKKERFSLILESASTNQTSMYLCASSNPGQGYGVQYFGPGTRLTVT.

The chain couples TRBV19 to TRBJ2-2; TRBD2 is a possible D gene (6 bases). V lost 0 bases and J lost 3, with 23 bases in between. CDR1 and CDR2 (germline): LNHDA, SQIVND (reference sequence). The CDR3 sequence is 20 residues long. The CDR3 coding sequence is TGTGCCAGTAGTATAGATACTCGACGGCTAGCGCCCGCCGACACCGGGGAGCTGTTTTTT. Translation gives CASSIDTRRLAPADTGELFF.

CDR3 sequence reads: CASSPGGTEAFF. In DNA form, the CDR3 reads TGTGCCAGCAGTCCGGGCGGGACTGAAGCTTTCTTT. The chain has TRBV2 and TRBJ1-1; D unclear. Trimming cost V 5 bases and J 5 bases, with 9 bases left between them. Germline CDR1 and CDR2: SNHLY and FYNNEI. The CDR3 has 12 residues.

The chain is built from TRBV5-1 and TRBJ2-3; 7 bases match TRBD2. Germline CDR1 and CDR2: SGHRS and YFSETQ. The CDR3 is 15 residues long. J gave up 2 bases and V 2 bases, and 5 bases lay outside the gene matches. CDR3 coding DNA: TGCGCCAGCAGCTTCGAAGGGAGGGACACAGATACGCAGTATTTT. It is translated as CASSFEGRDTDTQYF.

The rearrangement joins TRBV28 to TRBJ2-5; D possibly corresponds to TRBD1 (6 bases). Deletions cut 8 bases from V and 4 bases from J, with 20 bases between. This CDR3 contains 15 residues. In germline, CDR1 is MDHEN, CDR2 SYDVKM. The CDR3 DNA is TGTGCCAGCCTGGGATGGGCAGGGGTCTCAGAGACCCAGTACTTC. Protein sequence: CASLGWAGVSETQYF. Combining the CDR3 with reference TRBV28 and TRBJ2-5 gives the whole variable domain DVKVTQSSRYLVKRTGEKVFLECVQDMDHENMFWYRQDPGLGLRLIYFSYDVKMKEKGDIPEGYSVSREKKERFSLILESASTNQTSMYLCASLGWAGVSETQYFGPGTRLLVL.

The J gene is TRBJ2-5, the V gene TRBV29-1, with a weak D call TRBD2 (6 bases). CDR3 length: 10 amino acids. Per the germline V gene, CDR1 is SQVTM and CDR2 is ANQGSEA. V was cut by 5 bases and J by 10 bases, with 11 bases left in between. The DNA of the CDR3 is TGCAGCGTTTCTGACGGGGGCCAGTACTTC. It yields the protein CSVSDGGQYF.

This chain joins TRBV4-2 and TRBJ1-2; no firm D call. The CDR3 contains 15 residues. V was pared by 4 bases and J by 1 base, with 13 bases between. In germline, CDR1 is LGHNA, CDR2 YNFKEQ. This CDR3 reads CASSPMVVDNYGYTF. CDR3 in DNA: TGTGCCAGCAGCCCGATGGTGGTGGATAACTATGGCTACACCTTC.

This clone was found once. The V gene is TRBV7-2, the J gene TRBJ1-2, with D possibly TRBD1 on 6 matching bases. V was cut by 1 base and J by 6 bases, with 15 bases left in between. Germline V gene sequence: CDR1 SGHTA, CDR2 FQGNSA. The CDR3 covers 15 residues. The chain's CDR3 is CASSLVGGAEDGYTF. The CDR3 DNA sequence: TGTGCCAGCAGCTTAGTCGGGGGCGCTGAGGATGGCTACACCTTC.

This rearrangement joins TRBV28 to TRBJ2-5; D is undetermined. Per the germline V gene, CDR1 is MDHEN and CDR2 is SYDVKM. CDR3 size: 14 residues. The V and J ends lost 3 bases and 4 bases respectively, with 12 bases between them. CDR3 loop: CASSFFAQLETQYF. The CDR3 nucleotides are TGTGCCAGCAGTTTTTTTGCACAGCTAGAGACCCAGTACTTC.

The chain couples TRBV10-2 to TRBJ2-5; 8 positions agree with TRBD1. The germline V gene has CDR1 WSHSY and CDR2 SAAADI. The CDR3 runs 13 residues. Trimming removed 2 bases from V and 9 bases from J; junction bases left unmatched: 5. The CDR3 protein is CASSEQGAVAQYF. CDR3 nucleotide sequence: TGCGCCAGCAGTGAGCAGGGGGCAGTGGCCCAGTACTTC.

V usage is TRBV27 and J usage is TRBJ2-1; TRBD2 aligns across 9 bases. J lost 6 bases, V lost 4 bases, and 10 bases had no gene match. There are 16 residues in the CDR3. Germline CDR1 and CDR2: MNHEY and SMNVEV (reference sequence). This CDR3 is CASSSPRVSGSNEQFF. In DNA form, the CDR3 reads TGTGCCAGCAGTTCGCCTCGGGTTAGCGGGAGCAATGAGCAGTTCTTC.

This clone occurred once. This chain connects TRBV4-1 to TRBJ1-4; D gene unclear. Germline V CDR1 and CDR2: MGHRA, YSYEKL. This CDR3 is 14 amino acids long. V dropped 0 bases and J dropped 7 bases, with 9 bases sitting between them. CDR3 amino acids: CASSQDPLPEKLFF. The DNA for the CDR3 is TGCGCCAGCAGCCAAGATCCCCTCCCTGAAAAACTGTTTTTT.

V and J are TRBV18 and TRBJ2-1, with 12 bases fitting TRBD2. Trimming cost V 3 bases and J 7 bases; bases outside gene matches: 7. The CDR3 spans 16 residues. Germline V gene sequence: CDR1 KGHSH, CDR2 LQKENI. CDR3 residues: CASSPPGLAGRNEQFF. The CDR3 bases are TGTGCCAGCTCACCTCCGGGACTAGCGGGTCGGAATGAGCAGTTCTTC. Looking up the rest from reference TRBV18 and TRBJ2-1 gives the full variable domain: NAGVMQNPRHLVRRRGQEARLRCSPMKGHSHVYWYRQLPEEGLKFMVYLQKENIIDESGMPKERFSAEFPKEGPSILRIQQVVRGDSAAYFCASSPPGLAGRNEQFFGPGTRLTVL.

The chain has TRBV20-1 and TRBJ1-4; D uncertain. Germline loops: CDR1 DFQATT, CDR2 SNEGSKA (reference sequence). V lost 5 bases, J lost 10 bases, and 11 bases lay in between. There are 11 residues in the CDR3. The CDR3 region is CSAGKGGKLFF. The CDR3 bases are TGCAGTGCTGGAAAGGGAGGAAAACTGTTTTTT.

As for this clone: Its ends do not fully match the called genes, so a read error is possible. This rearrangement joins TRBV10-3 to TRBJ2-5; TRBD1 agrees at 8 bases. The end of the DNA is better explained by TRBJ2-7, so the J call may be wrong. CDR1 ENHRY and CDR2 SYGVKD come from the germline V gene. CDR3 size: 15 residues. The CDR3 here is CASSWDAGGWNEQYF. The CDR3 coding sequence is TGTGCCAGCAGTTGGGATGCAGGGGGCTGGAACGAGCAGTACTTC.